These 30 T cell receptor beta chains were all obtained from the same sample, sequenced in a study of tumor and adjacent non-tumor tissue in lung cancer. RNA was extracted from bulk tissue without any cell sorting. The library came from three nested PCR rounds adapted from ARM-PCR protocols. From the multiplex PCR reads, TCRdb called clonotypes with MiXCR, one entry per CDR3 protein. The repertoire holds tens of thousands of distinct CDR3 sequences, with less than 80% as singletons. The sample comprised lung tumor tissue. Receptors originate from a man between 60 and 70 years old with non-small cell lung cancer.

A word on this clonotype: Relative to the germline gene, one junction end is altered; a read error may explain this. The chain links TRBV4-2 to TRBJ2-4; 7 bases align to TRBD2. CDR3 length: 19 amino acids. Germline V CDR1 and CDR2: LGHNA, YNFKEQ. The CDR3 loop is CANSQAQASGSLTKNIQYF. The CDR3 DNA reads TGTGCCAACAGCCAAGCGCAGGCTAGCGGATCGTTAACCAAAAACATTCAGTATTTC.

As to this clonotype: One end of the junction varies from germline; a read error may be responsible. This chain connects TRBV6-1 to TRBJ2-7, with D perhaps given as TRBD1 or TRBD2 (5 bases each). Germline CDR1 MNHNS, CDR2 SASEGT. This CDR3 has 14 residues. The CDR3 sequence: CASGELGVSYEQYF. The CDR3 DNA reads as TGTGCCAGCGGTGAATTGGGGGTCTCCTACGAGCAGTACTTC.

A remark on this clonotype: Given a much more abundant clone one base away, this may be a read error. The chain uses TRBV5-1 and TRBJ2-3; D is perhaps TRBD1 (6 bases). The germline V gene has CDR1 SGHRS and CDR2 YFSETQ. This CDR3 region has 13 residues. For the CDR3, the DNA is TGCGCCAGCGCACAGGGATTCACAGATAGGCAGTATTTT. It encodes CASAQGFTDRQYF.

A word on this clonotype: The germline gene is not matched at one end of the junction; a read error may be the cause. The chain links TRBV6-2 or TRBV6-3 to TRBJ2-2; tentatively, D is TRBD2 (5 bases). The germline V gene has CDR1 MNHEY and CDR2 SVGEGT. CDR3 size: 15 residues. The CDR3 region has the DNA TGTGCCAGCAGCCCTACCGGGGTCAACACCGGGGAGCTGTTTTTC. Translated: CASSPTGVNTGELFF.

The table lists this clonotype with a few counts. The chain links TRBV2 to TRBJ2-7; 11 nucleotides agree with TRBD1. The CDR3 extends over 17 amino acids. The V gene's germline CDR1 is SNHLY and CDR2 FYNNEI. V shed 7 bases and J 3 bases; nucleotides not matched to a gene: 14. The CDR3 is CASNGRPTGQGDYEQYF. The CDR3 region has the DNA TGTGCCAGCAATGGGCGACCGACGGGACAGGGGGACTACGAGCAGTACTTC.

This clonotype was recorded many times. The chain joins TRBV6-2 or TRBV6-3 to TRBJ2-7; D may match TRBD1 or TRBD2 (5 bases each). Germline CDR1 MNHEY, CDR2 SVGEGT. V was cut by 5 bases and J by 4 bases, with 15 bases left in between. This CDR3 has 14 amino acids. CDR3 region: CASSRTPRTYEQYF. Written as DNA, the CDR3 is TGTGCCAGCAGTAGGACACCAAGGACTTACGAGCAGTACTTC.

This clonotype was found once. One junction end disagrees with the germline gene, perhaps due to a read error. This chain uses TRBV11-3 with TRBJ1-3, with D unclear. The CDR3 is 13 residues long. The V gene's germline CDR1 is SGHNT and CDR2 YENEEA. This CDR3 is CAISLSLRNTIYF. The CDR3 region has the DNA TGTGCCATCAGCTTGTCTTTGCGGAACACCATATATTTT.

Notes on this clonotype: The CDR3 ends on some other residue instead of the conserved phenylalanine or tryptophan, so this is likely a read error. J is TRBJ2-3 and V is TRBV11-2; 7 positions agree with TRBD1. Germline values: CDR1 SGHAT, CDR2 FQNNGV. The CDR3 is 15 residues long. Losses at the gene ends were 7 bases for V and 4 bases for J; bases not matched to a gene: 11. The CDR3 DNA is TGTGCCAGCACCCAGACAGGGATCCACCCAGATACGCAGTATCTT. Its protein product is CASTQTGIHPDTQYL.

This chain links TRBV6-6 with TRBJ1-5; D call uncertain. The CDR3 totals 12 residues. Trimming pared 11 bases from V and 6 bases from J, leaving 14 bases between. Germline V gene lookup returns CDR1 MNHNY and CDR2 SVGAGI (reference sequence). CDR3 sequence: CAGNYAVQPQHF. For the CDR3, the DNA is TGTGCCGGCAATTACGCGGTTCAGCCCCAGCATTTT.

The CDR3 is CASSLMVGKSNEQFF. The CDR3 nucleotides are TGTGCCAGCAGTTTAATGGTGGGGAAAAGCAATGAGCAGTTCTTC. The chain recombines TRBV12-3 or TRBV12-4 with TRBJ2-1; D not resolved. The CDR3 runs to 15 residues. V was trimmed by 2 bases and J by 6 bases, leaving 14 bases between them.

As concerns this clonotype: With a much larger clone just one base away, this may be a read error. The chain employs TRBV6-5 and TRBJ2-1, with D perhaps matching TRBD1 or TRBD2 (5 bases each). CDR1 MNHEY and CDR2 SVGAGI come from the germline V gene. The CDR3 has 18 amino acids. This chain's CDR3 is CASSYDGGVPSSYNGQFF. Written as DNA, the CDR3 is TGTGCCAGCAGTTACGATGGGGGAGTCCCCTCCTCCTACAATGGGCAGTTCTTC.

Worth noting for this clonotype: Sequence at one end of the junction differs from germline and may be a read error. The chain employs TRBV6-5 and TRBJ2-4; 11 bases are shared with TRBD2. Germline values: CDR1 MNHEY, CDR2 SVGAGI. The CDR3 has 16 residues. CDR3 nucleotide sequence: TGTGCCCGCAGGAGTAGCGGGGGGGCCGCAAAAAACATTCAGTACTTC. Its protein is CARRSSGGAAKNIQYF.

The table lists this clonotype with many counts. The chain combines TRBV4-3 with TRBJ1-4; D gene unclear. The V and J ends lost 4 bases and 6 bases respectively, with 12 bases between them. The germline CDR1 and CDR2 sequences are LGHNA and YSLEER. The CDR3 is 14 amino acids. CDR3: CASSLQPWDEKLFF. The DNA of the CDR3 is TGCGCCAGCAGCCTACAACCCTGGGATGAAAAACTGTTTTTT.

On this clonotype itself: At one boundary the junction diverges from the germline segment, which might be a read error. The V call is TRBV12-3 or TRBV12-4, the J call TRBJ2-7; D is uncertain. CDR3 size: 13 residues. The CDR3 here is CASSMQSAYKQYF. In DNA form, the CDR3 reads TGTGCCAGCAGTATGCAGAGCGCCTACAAGCAGTACTTC.

Details on this clonotype: An end of the junction differs from the germline gene, which may be a read error. V and J are TRBV9 and TRBJ2-5, with unresolved D. The CDR3 extends over 13 amino acids. In germline, CDR1 is SGDLS, CDR2 YYNGEE. The CDR3: CASSVADQETQNF. Here the CDR3 DNA reads TGTGCCAGCAGCGTAGCCGATCAAGAGACCCAGAACTTC. The full variable domain, completed using reference TRBV9 and TRBJ2-5, is DSGVTQTPKHLITATGQRVTLRCSPRSGDLSVYWYQQSLDQGLQFLIQYYNGEERAKGNILERFSAQQFPDLHSELNLSSLELGDSALYFCASSVADQETQNFGPGTRLLVL.

This clonotype has more than one count but fewer than ten. It may be a read error: a sequence one base away is much more abundant. V gene TRBV5-1 combines with J gene TRBJ1-1; D ambiguous. Per the germline V gene, CDR1 is SGHRS and CDR2 is YFSETQ. CDR3 length equals 15 residues. The CDR3 loop reads CASSLNWVGGTGAFF. The CDR3 coding sequence is TGCGCCAGCAGCTTGAATTGGGTGGGAGGCACTGGAGCTTTCTTT.

This clonotype was seen once. The chain uses TRBV11-1 and TRBJ2-2, with D unclear. Trimming stripped 5 bases from V and 0 bases from J, with 10 bases between. CDR1 SGHAT and CDR2 FQDESV come from the germline V gene (reference sequence). This CDR3 region has 15 residues. Written as DNA, the CDR3 is TGTGCCAGCAGCCTAGGACCTTCGAACACCGGGGAGCTGTTTTTT. Translation: CASSLGPSNTGELFF.

On this clonotype: A much larger clone is a single base away; this may be a read error. The V gene is TRBV20-1, the J gene TRBJ2-7; no firm D call. Trimming removed 5 bases from V and 0 bases from J, with 11 bases in between. The CDR3 totals 13 residues. Germline V CDR1 and CDR2: DFQATT, SNEGSKA (reference sequence). CDR3 coding DNA: TGCAGTGCTGAAGTCGACAACTCCTACGAGCAGTACTTC. It is translated as CSAEVDNSYEQYF.

Details on this clonotype: One end of the junction does not line up with germline, which may come from a read error. The chain combines TRBV7-2 with TRBJ1-6; D call uncertain. The CDR3 covers 13 residues. Germline CDR1 reads SGHTA; CDR2 reads FQGNSA. The CDR3 loop reads CATSLVPDSPLHF. CDR3 bases: TGTGCCACCAGCTTAGTGCCGGACTCACCCCTCCACTTT. The variable domain in full, with the rest retrieved from reference TRBV7-2 and TRBJ1-6, is GAGVSQSPSNKVTEKGKDVELRCDPISGHTALYWYRQSLGQGLEFLIYFQGNSAPDKSGLPSDRFSAERTGGSVSTLTIQRTQQEDSAVYLCATSLVPDSPLHFGNGTRLTVT.

Concerning this clonotype itself: One end of the junction does not line up with germline, which may come from a read error. This chain links TRBV28 with TRBJ2-1, with D maybe TRBD1 (5 bases). Looked up from germline, CDR1 is MDHEN and CDR2 is SYDVKM. There are 19 residues in the CDR3. The DNA of the CDR3 is TGTGCCAGCAGTTCCCCAGGGCTTACGTTGCTAGAAACCTACAAAGAGCAGTTCTTC. It encodes CASSSPGLTLLETYKEQFF.

This clonotype has a handful of counts. Without the conserved terminal phenylalanine or tryptophan, this CDR3 likely stems from a read error. This chain joins TRBV6-5 and TRBJ2-2; D possibly matches TRBD1 or TRBD2 (5 bases each). Germline V gene lookup returns CDR1 MNHEY and CDR2 SVGAGI. The CDR3 sequence is 15 residues long. The CDR3 region is CAGRSGTVSTGELFS. CDR3 coding DNA: TGTGCCGGCAGGTCCGGGACCGTGAGCACCGGGGAGCTGTTTTCT.

This clonotype came up many times. The rearrangement joins TRBV11-3 to TRBJ2-5; 9 bases match TRBD1. Germline V CDR1 and CDR2: SGHNT, YENEEA. This CDR3 spans 13 amino acids. V was pared by 5 bases and J by 3 bases, with 1 base of the junction left unmatched. CDR3 sequence (DNA): TGTGCCAGCAGCCGGACAGGGGAAGAGACCCAGTACTTC. Translating it yields CASSRTGEETQYF.

A remark on this clonotype: At one of its ends the junction is not consistent with the germline gene, which may arise from a read error. J is TRBJ1-3 and V is TRBV29-1, with 7 bases that match TRBD1. The CDR3 length is 15 residues. Germline V lookup: CDR1 SQVTM, CDR2 ANQGSEA. The CDR3 reads CSVRAGQHSGHTTYF. The CDR3 coding sequence is TGCAGCGTTCGCGCGGGACAGCACTCTGGACACACCACATATTTT.

As concerns this clonotype: At one boundary the junction diverges from the germline segment, which might be a read error. The chain couples TRBV7-9 to TRBJ1-2; D gene uncertain. Germline V lookup: CDR1 SEHNR, CDR2 FQNEAQ (reference sequence). The CDR3 extends over 15 amino acids. CDR3 bases: TGTGCCAGCAACGACTTACCCAGTAATAACTATGGCTACATCTTC. Its protein is CASNDLPSNNYGYIF.

Ten or more counts support this clonotype. This chain connects TRBV4-2 to TRBJ2-3, with D possibly matching TRBD2 (5 bases). Trimming took off 0 bases at V and 6 bases at J, with 10 bases between the two ends. The CDR3 runs to 14 residues. CDR1 LGHNA and CDR2 YNFKEQ come from the germline V gene. CDR3 amino acids: CASSQEGSRDTQYF. The CDR3 region has the DNA TGTGCCAGCAGCCAAGAGGGGAGCCGGGATACGCAGTATTTT.

To note about this clonotype: A read error is possible here, since a much larger clone lies one base away. This chain uses TRBV5-1 with TRBJ2-7; D is unresolved. Germline assignment: CDR1 SGHRS and CDR2 YFSETQ. This CDR3 has 14 amino acids. CDR3 nucleotide sequence: TGCACCAGCAGCTTGGCAACAAACTCCTACGAGCAGTACTTC. This sequence encodes CTSSLATNSYEQYF.

This clonotype was seen ten or more times. The chain carries TRBV19 and TRBJ1-6; 11 bases map to TRBD1. This CDR3 comprises 15 residues. Germline CDR1 is LNHDA and CDR2 is SQIVND (reference sequence). Trimming cost V 9 bases and J 7 bases; bases outside gene matches: 8. CDR3 sequence: CASNQGQGVNSPLHF. In DNA, the CDR3 is TGTGCCAGCAATCAGGGACAGGGGGTAAATTCACCCCTCCACTTT.

The V gene is TRBV4-2, the J gene TRBJ1-1; no clear D gene. V lost 7 bases, J lost 1 base, and 16 bases lay in between. Germline CDR1 reads LGHNA; CDR2 reads YNFKEQ. This CDR3 is 15 amino acids long. The CDR3 DNA sequence: TGTGCCAGCATCCCCGAGACCACTTCGAACACTGAAGCTTTCTTT. This codes for CASIPETTSNTEAFF.

The sample holds one count of this clonotype. At one end the junction does not follow the germline gene, possibly because of a read error. This chain uses TRBV7-9 with TRBJ2-7; D unresolved. This CDR3 contains 14 residues. Germline V gene sequence: CDR1 SEHNR, CDR2 FQNEAQ (reference sequence). The CDR3 DNA is TGTGCCTGCAGCCCTCGTGGAGAAACCTACGAGCAGTACTTC. Its translation is CACSPRGETYEQYF.

This clonotype was observed a handful of times. With a much larger clone just one base away, this may be a read error. This chain links TRBV7-9 with TRBJ2-1; a possible D gene is TRBD1 (5 bases). CDR3 size: 12 residues. V was clipped by 3 bases and J by 9 bases, with 9 bases between them. Germline CDR1 SEHNR, CDR2 FQNEAQ (reference sequence). CDR3 bases: TGTGCCAGCAGCTTTAGACAGCTTGAGCAGTTCTTC. Its translation is CASSFRQLEQFF.